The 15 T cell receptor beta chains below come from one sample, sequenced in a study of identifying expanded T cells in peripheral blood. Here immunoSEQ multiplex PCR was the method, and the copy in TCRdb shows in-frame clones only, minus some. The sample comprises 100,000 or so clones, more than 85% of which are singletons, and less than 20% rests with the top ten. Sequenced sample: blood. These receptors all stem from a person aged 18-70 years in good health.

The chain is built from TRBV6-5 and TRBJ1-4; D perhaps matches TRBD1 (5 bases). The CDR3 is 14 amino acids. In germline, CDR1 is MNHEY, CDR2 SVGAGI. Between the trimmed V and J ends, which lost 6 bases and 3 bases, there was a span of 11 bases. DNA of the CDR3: TGTGCCAGCAGCCTTCTGGGGCCTAATGAAAAACTGTTTTTT. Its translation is CASSLLGPNEKLFF.

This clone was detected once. The CDR3 DNA is TGTGCCAGCAGCGTAAGGGACTGGATAGCGGAGACGCAGTATTTT. Amino acids: CASSVRDWIAETQYF. The gene calls are TRBV7-2 and TRBJ2-3, with D maybe TRBD2 (6 bases). The CDR3 covers 15 residues. V lost 5 bases and J lost 9, with 21 bases in between. Germline CDR1 is SGHTA and CDR2 is FQGNSA.

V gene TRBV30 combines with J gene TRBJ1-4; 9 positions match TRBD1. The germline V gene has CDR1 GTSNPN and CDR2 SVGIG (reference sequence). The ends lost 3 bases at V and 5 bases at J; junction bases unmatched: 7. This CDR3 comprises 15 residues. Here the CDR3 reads CAWRSGTGLNEKLFF. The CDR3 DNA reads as TGTGCCTGGAGATCTGGGACAGGGCTAAATGAAAAACTGTTTTTT. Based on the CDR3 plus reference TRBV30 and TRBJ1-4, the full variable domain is SQTIHQWPATLVQPVGSPLSLECTVEGTSNPNLYWYRQAAGRGLQLLFYSVGIGQISSEVPQNLSASRPQDRQFILSSKKLLLSDSGFYLCAWRSGTGLNEKLFFGSGTQLSVL.

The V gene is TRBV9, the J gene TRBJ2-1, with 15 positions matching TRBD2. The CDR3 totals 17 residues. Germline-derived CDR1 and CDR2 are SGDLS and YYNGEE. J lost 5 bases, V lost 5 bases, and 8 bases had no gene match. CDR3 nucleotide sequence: TGTGCCAGCAGTAGGACTAGCGGGGGGGCCTACGACAATGAGCAGTTCTTC. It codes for CASSRTSGGAYDNEQFF.

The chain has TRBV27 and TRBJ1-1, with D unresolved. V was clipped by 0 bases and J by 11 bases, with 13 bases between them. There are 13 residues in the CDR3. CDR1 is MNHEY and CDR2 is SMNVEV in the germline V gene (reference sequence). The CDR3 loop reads CASSLSWEGGAFF. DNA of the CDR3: TGTGCCAGCAGTTTATCATGGGAAGGCGGCGCTTTCTTT.

The CDR3 loop reads CASKGEVNQGAQPQHF. DNA of the CDR3: TGTGCCAGTAAAGGTGAGGTTAACCAGGGGGCCCAGCCCCAGCATTTT. The chain uses TRBV19 and TRBJ1-5; TRBD1 agrees at 8 bases. The junction had 15 bases not matched to a gene; V was cut back by 7 bases and J by 7 bases. The germline gives CDR1 LNHDA, CDR2 SQIVND (reference sequence). The CDR3 has 16 amino acids.

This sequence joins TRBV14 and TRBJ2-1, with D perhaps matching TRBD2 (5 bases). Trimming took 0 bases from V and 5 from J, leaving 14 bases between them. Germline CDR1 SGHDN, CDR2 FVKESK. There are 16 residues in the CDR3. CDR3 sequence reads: CASSQEGAAWNNEQFF. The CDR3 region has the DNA TGTGCCAGCAGCCAAGAGGGAGCAGCATGGAACAATGAGCAGTTCTTC. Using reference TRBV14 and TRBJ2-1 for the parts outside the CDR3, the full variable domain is EAGVTQFPSHSVIEKGQTVTLRCDPISGHDNLYWYRRVMGKEIKFLLHFVKESKQDESGMPNNRFLAERTGGTYSTLKVQPAELEDSGVYFCASSQEGAAWNNEQFFGPGTRLTVL.

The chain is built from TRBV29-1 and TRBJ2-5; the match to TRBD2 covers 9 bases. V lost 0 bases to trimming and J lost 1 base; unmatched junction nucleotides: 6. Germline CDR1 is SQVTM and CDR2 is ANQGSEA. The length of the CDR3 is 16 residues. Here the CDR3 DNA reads TGCAGCGTTGAAGAAGGCGGCGGGGGGGGCCAAGAGACCCAGTACTTC. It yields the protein CSVEEGGGGGQETQYF.

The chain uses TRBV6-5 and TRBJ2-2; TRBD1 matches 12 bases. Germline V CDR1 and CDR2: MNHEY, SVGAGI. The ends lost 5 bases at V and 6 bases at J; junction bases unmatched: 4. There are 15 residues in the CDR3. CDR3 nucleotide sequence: TGTGCCAGCAGTGCCGGGACAGGGGGCGCCGGGGAGCTGTTTTTT. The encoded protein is CASSAGTGGAGELFF.

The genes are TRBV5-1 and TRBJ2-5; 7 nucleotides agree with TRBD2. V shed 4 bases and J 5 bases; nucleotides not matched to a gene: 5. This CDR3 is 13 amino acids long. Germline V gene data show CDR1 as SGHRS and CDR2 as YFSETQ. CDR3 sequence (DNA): TGCGCCAGCAGCCGGGGGGTTGAGGAGACCCAGTACTTC. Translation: CASSRGVEETQYF.

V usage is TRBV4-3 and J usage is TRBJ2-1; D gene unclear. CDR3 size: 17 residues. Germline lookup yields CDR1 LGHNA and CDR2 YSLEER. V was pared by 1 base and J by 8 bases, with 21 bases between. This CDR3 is CASSQGLTLGLGYEQFF. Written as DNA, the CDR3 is TGCGCCAGCAGCCAAGGTCTGACCCTAGGCTTGGGTTATGAGCAGTTCTTC.

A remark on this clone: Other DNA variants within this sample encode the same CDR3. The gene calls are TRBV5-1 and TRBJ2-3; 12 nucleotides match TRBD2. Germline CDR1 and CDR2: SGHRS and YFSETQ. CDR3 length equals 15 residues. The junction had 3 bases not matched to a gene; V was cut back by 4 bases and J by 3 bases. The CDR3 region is CASSLAGGRTDTQYF. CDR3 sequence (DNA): TGCGCCAGCAGCCTAGCGGGGGGGAGGACAGATACGCAGTATTTT.

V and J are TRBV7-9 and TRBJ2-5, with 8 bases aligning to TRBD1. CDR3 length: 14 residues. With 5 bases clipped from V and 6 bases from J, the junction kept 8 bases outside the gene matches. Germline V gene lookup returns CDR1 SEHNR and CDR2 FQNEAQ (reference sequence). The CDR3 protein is CASSRGQGRKTQYF. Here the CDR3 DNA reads TGTGCCAGCAGCCGAGGACAGGGTCGAAAGACCCAGTACTTC. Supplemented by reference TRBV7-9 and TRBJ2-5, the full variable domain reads DTGVSQNPRHKITKRGQNVTFRCDPISEHNRLYWYRQTLGQGPEFLTYFQNEAQLEKSRLLSDRFSAERPKGSFSTLEIQRTEQGDSAMYLCASSRGQGRKTQYFGPGTRLLVL.

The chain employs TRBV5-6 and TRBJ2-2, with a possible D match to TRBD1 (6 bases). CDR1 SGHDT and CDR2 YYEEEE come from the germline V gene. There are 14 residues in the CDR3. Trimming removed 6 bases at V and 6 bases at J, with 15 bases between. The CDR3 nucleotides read TGTGCCAGCACCAGCTATAACAGGGCCGGGGAGCTGTTTTTT. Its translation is CASTSYNRAGELFF.

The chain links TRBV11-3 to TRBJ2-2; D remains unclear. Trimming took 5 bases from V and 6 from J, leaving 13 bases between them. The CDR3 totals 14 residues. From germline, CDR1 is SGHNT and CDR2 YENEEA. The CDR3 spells CASSPTQAAGELFF. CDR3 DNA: TGTGCCAGCAGCCCCACGCAGGCCGCCGGGGAGCTGTTTTTT.